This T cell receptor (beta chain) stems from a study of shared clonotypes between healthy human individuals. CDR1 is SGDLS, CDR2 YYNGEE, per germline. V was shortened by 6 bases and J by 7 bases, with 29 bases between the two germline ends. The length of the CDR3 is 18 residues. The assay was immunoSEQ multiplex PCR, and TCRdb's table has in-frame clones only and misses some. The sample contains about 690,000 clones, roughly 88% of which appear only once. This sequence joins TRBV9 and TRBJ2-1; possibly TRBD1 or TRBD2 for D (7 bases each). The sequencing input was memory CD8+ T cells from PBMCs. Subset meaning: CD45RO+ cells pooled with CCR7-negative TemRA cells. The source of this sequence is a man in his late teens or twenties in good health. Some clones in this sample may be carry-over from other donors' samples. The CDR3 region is CASTRSGFLGGTENEQFF. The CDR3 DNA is TGTGCCAGCACCCGTTCCGGGTTCCTGGGGGGGACAGAAAATGAGCAGTTCTTC.